This T cell receptor beta chain stems from a study of T cell changes during pregnancy in multiple sclerosis. The V end lost 3 bases, the J end lost 4 bases, and 15 bases lay between the germline ends. CDR3 length: 14 residues. Germline V gene sequence: CDR1 GTSNPN, CDR2 SVGIG (reference sequence). Here immunoSEQ multiplex PCR was the method, and the copy in TCRdb shows in-frame clones only, minus some. Among about 35,000 clones, approximately 90% were seen once, and the ten largest hold around 0.4%. This receptor was obtained from a female donor with multiple sclerosis, enrolled in a pregnancy study. The rearrangement links TRBV30 to TRBJ1-1; D is possibly TRBD1 (6 bases). The sample here was CD4+ T cells from peripheral blood mononuclear cells, taken in the second trimester of pregnancy. CDR3 residues: CAWSVWTVSTEAFF. The CDR3, as DNA: TGTGCCTGGAGCGTATGGACAGTTAGCACTGAAGCTTTCTTT. Full variable domain (outside the CDR3, taken from reference TRBV30 and TRBJ1-1): SQTIHQWPATLVQPVGSPLSLECTVEGTSNPNLYWYRQAAGRGLQLLFYSVGIGQISSEVPQNLSASRPQDRQFILSSKKLLLSDSGFYLCAWSVWTVSTEAFFGQGTRLTVV.